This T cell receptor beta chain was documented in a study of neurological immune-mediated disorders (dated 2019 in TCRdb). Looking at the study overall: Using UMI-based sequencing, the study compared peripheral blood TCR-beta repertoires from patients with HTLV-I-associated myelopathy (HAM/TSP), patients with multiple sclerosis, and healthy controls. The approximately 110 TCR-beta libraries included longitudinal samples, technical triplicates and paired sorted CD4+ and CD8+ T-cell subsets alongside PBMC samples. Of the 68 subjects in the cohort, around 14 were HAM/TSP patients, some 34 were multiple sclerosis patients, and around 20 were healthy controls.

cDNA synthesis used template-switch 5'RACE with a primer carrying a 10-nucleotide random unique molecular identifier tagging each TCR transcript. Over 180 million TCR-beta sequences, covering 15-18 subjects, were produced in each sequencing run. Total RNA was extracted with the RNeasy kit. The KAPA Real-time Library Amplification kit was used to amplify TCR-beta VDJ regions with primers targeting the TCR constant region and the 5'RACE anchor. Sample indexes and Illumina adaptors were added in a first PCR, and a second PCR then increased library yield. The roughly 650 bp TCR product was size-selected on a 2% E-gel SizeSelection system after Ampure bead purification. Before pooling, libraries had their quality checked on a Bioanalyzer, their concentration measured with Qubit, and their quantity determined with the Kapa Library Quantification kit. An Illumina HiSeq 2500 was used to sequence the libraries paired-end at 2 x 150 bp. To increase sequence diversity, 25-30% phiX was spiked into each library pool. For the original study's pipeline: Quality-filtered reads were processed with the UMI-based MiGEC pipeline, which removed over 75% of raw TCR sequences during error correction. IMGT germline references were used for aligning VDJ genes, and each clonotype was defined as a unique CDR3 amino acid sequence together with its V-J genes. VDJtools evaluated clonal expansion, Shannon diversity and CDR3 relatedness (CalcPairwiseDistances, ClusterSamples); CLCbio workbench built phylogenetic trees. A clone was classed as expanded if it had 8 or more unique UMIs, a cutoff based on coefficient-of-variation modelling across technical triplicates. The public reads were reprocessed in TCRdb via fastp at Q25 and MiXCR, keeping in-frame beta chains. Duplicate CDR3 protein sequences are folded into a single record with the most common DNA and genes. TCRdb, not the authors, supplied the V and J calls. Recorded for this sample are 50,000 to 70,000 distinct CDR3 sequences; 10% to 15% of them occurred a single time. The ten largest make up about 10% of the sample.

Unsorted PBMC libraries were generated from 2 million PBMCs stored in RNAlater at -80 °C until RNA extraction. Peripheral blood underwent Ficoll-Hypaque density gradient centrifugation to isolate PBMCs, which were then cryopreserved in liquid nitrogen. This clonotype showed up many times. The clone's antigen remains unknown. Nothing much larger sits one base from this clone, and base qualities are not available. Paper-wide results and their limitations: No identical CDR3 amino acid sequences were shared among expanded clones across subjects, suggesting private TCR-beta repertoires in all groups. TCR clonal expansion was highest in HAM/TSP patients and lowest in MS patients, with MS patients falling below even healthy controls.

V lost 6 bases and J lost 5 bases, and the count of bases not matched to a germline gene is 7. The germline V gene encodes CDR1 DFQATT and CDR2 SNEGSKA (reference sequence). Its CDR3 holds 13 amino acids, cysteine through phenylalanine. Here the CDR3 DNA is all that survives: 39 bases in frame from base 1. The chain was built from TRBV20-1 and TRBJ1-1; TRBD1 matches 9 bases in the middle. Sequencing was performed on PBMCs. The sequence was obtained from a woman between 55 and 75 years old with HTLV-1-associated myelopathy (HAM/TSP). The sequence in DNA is TGCAGTGCGGCCGGACAGGGGAGAACTGAAGCTTTCTTT. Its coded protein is CSAAGQGRTEAFF.